This is a list of T cell receptor beta chains from one sample in a study of shared clonotypes between healthy human individuals. TCRdb's copy holds only in-frame clones and misses some; the assay was immunoSEQ multiplex PCR. The table has about 470,000 clones, roughly 77% seen once; the top ten hold roughly 13%. The sequenced sample was PBMCs. Receptors originate from a woman aged 40 to 55 in good health. Some clones in this sample may be carry-over from other donors' samples. Both conserved end residues are part of each CDR3. A D gene is named only where the DNA matches it firmly. Rows give clone size only sometimes, using once, few, many, or a class for an expanded clone.

V,J,size,D,CDR3,DNA
TRBV9,TRBJ1-4,-,-,CASSISPSKDEKLFF,TGTGCCAGCAGCATCAGTCCCTCTAAGGATGAAAAACTGTTTTTT
TRBV9,TRBJ1-1,-,TRBD1,CASSVAPGTENTEAFF,TGTGCCAGCAGCGTAGCCCCCGGGACAGAGAACACTGAAGCTTTCTTT
TRBV7-3,TRBJ1-2,-,-,CASSPAGTDGSYTF,TGTGCCAGCAGCCCGGCCGGGACCGATGGGAGCTACACCTTC
TRBV7-6,TRBJ2-5,-,TRBD2,CASSLAGGLAGLQETQYF,TGTGCCAGCAGCTTAGCGGGGGGACTAGCGGGACTTCAAGAGACCCAGTACTTC
TRBV6-1,TRBJ1-3,-,TRBD1,CASRDRAGNTIYF,TGTGCCAGCAGAGACAGGGCTGGAAACACCATATATTTT
TRBV29-1,TRBJ2-7,-,TRBD2,CSVKSGSPYEQYF,TGCAGCGTTAAGAGCGGGAGCCCCTACGAGCAGTACTTC
TRBV4-3,TRBJ2-1,many,TRBD2,CASSLSLADNNEQFF,TGCGCCAGCAGCCTATCCCTAGCGGATAACAATGAGCAGTTCTTC
TRBV29-1,TRBJ2-3,-,TRBD1,CSAGQSTDTQYF,TGCAGCGCGGGACAGAGCACAGATACGCAGTATTTT
TRBV6-5,TRBJ1-2,once,TRBD1,CASSLTGVVDLGYTF,TGTGCCAGCAGTTTGACAGGGGTTGTGGATTTAGGCTACACCTTC
TRBV7-9,TRBJ2-2,-,TRBD2,CASSVAGEDHTGELFF,TGTGCCAGCAGCGTAGCGGGAGAGGATCATACCGGGGAGCTGTTTTTT
TRBV28,TRBJ1-1,-,-,CASSFGRRIPAFF,TGTGCCAGCAGTTTTGGTAGAAGAATTCCCGCTTTCTTT
TRBV7-9,TRBJ2-7,few,-,CASSLSFGEQYF,TGTGCCAGCAGCCTTTCGTTCGGAGAGCAGTACTTC
TRBV9,TRBJ2-1,-,-,CASSVEALDNEQFF,TGTGCCAGCAGCGTAGAAGCCCTTGACAATGAGCAGTTCTTC
TRBV30,TRBJ2-7,-,TRBD1,CAWSNIRDRGYEQYF,TGTGCCTGGAGTAATATCCGGGACAGGGGCTACGAGCAGTACTTC
TRBV30,TRBJ2-1,-,TRBD2,CAWSLWEGRDEQFF,TGTGCCTGGAGTTTATGGGAGGGGAGGGATGAGCAGTTCTTC
TRBV9,TRBJ2-1,-,TRBD1,CASSVLPGTERGNEQFF,TGTGCCAGCAGCGTCCTACCCGGGACAGAGAGGGGGAATGAGCAGTTCTTC
TRBV30,TRBJ1-5,few,-,CAWSLGVRGNQPQHF,TGTGCCTGGAGTTTGGGGGTAAGGGGCAATCAGCCCCAGCATTTT
TRBV27,TRBJ2-7,-,TRBD1,CASNPWDRLYEQYF,TGTGCCAGCAACCCCTGGGACAGACTTTACGAGCAGTACTTC
TRBV19,TRBJ1-5,-,-,CASSMDGGSNQPQHF,TGTGCCAGTAGTATGGACGGGGGCAGCAATCAGCCCCAGCATTTT
TRBV7-8,TRBJ2-7,once,TRBD2,CASRDSGRGGEQYF,TGTGCCAGCAGGGATAGCGGGAGAGGGGGCGAGCAGTACTTC
TRBV28,TRBJ1-4,-,-,CASGPQGRGNEKLFF,TGTGCCAGCGGACCCCAGGGAAGGGGGAATGAAAAACTGTTTTTT
TRBV5-6,TRBJ2-1,-,-,CASSSLAYNEQFF,TGTGCCAGCAGCTCACTAGCCTACAATGAGCAGTTCTTC
TRBV28,TRBJ2-1,-,TRBD2,CASSLSGGRHNEQFF,TGTGCCAGCAGCTTGAGCGGGGGTCGGCACAATGAGCAGTTCTTC
TRBV5-1,TRBJ2-7,-,-,CASSPDRNLISSYEQYF,TGCGCCAGCTCCCCGGACAGAAACCTCATAAGCTCCTACGAGCAGTACTTC
TRBV14,TRBJ2-3,few,TRBD2,CASSQGGRFGTDTQYF,TGTGCCAGCAGCCAAGGCGGGAGATTCGGCACAGATACGCAGTATTTT
TRBV29-1,TRBJ2-1,-,-,CSVVGLGERSNEQFF,TGCAGCGTTGTTGGTCTGGGCGAACGAAGCAATGAGCAGTTCTTC
TRBV29-1,TRBJ2-2,-,-,CSVDFRGPSNTGELFF,TGCAGCGTTGACTTCCGGGGGCCGTCGAACACCGGGGAGCTGTTTTTT
TRBV7-8,TRBJ2-1,-,-,CASSLVPGALINEQFF,TGTGCCAGCAGCTTAGTTCCGGGAGCCTTAATTAATGAGCAGTTCTTC
TRBV27,TRBJ1-1,few,TRBD1,CASSSNRGALTEAFF,TGTGCCAGCAGTTCCAACAGGGGCGCGTTGACTGAAGCTTTCTTT
TRBV27,TRBJ2-5,-,-,CASSFNWERDRRGTQYF,TGTGCCAGCAGTTTTAATTGGGAGAGGGACCGTCGCGGGACCCAGTACTTC
TRBV5-6,TRBJ1-2,-,-,CASSAMGGYYGYTF,TGTGCCAGCAGCGCCATGGGGGGCTACTATGGCTACACCTTC
TRBV7-2,TRBJ2-7,-,TRBD2,CASSPPSGSEQYF,TGTGCCAGCAGCCCCCCAAGCGGGAGCGAGCAGTACTTC
TRBV28,TRBJ2-7,-,-,CASSRGGNLGEQYF,TGTGCCAGCAGTCGTGGGGGGAACCTGGGCGAGCAGTACTTC
TRBV7-7,TRBJ2-3,-,TRBD2,CASSPLAGVADTQYF,TGTGCTAGCAGCCCCCTAGCGGGAGTTGCAGATACGCAGTATTTT
TRBV5-4,TRBJ2-1,-,TRBD2,CASSWTSGRAGEQFF,TGTGCCAGCAGCTGGACTAGCGGGAGGGCCGGAGAGCAGTTCTTC
TRBV16,TRBJ2-1,-,-,CASSRRGAGHNEQFF,TGTGCCAGCAGCCGTCGGGGGGCCGGGCACAATGAGCAGTTCTTC
TRBV14,TRBJ2-7,-,-,CASSQAFRSREQYF,TGTGCCAGCAGCCAAGCTTTCAGGTCTCGGGAGCAGTACTTC
TRBV4-2,TRBJ1-6,-,TRBD1,CASSQATDRFNSPLHF,TGTGCCAGCAGCCAAGCCACGGACAGGTTTAATTCACCCCTCCACTTT
TRBV4-2,TRBJ2-1,-,-,CASSQDQLARNLNTYNEQFF,TGTGCCAGCAGCCAAGACCAGCTAGCCCGGAACCTTAACACCTACAATGAGCAGTTCTTC
TRBV28,TRBJ2-7,-,TRBD2,CATRRGGGGEQYF,TGTGCCACCCGGCGGGGGGGAGGGGGCGAGCAGTACTTC